The rows below give T cell receptor beta chains drawn from one sample of a study of cytomegalovirus exposure and HLA in healthy donors. Only in-frame clones appear in the TCRdb table, and some are missing; sequencing was by immunoSEQ multiplex PCR. The sample has 40,000 to 50,000 clones; approximately 68% are singletons. Specimen: PBMCs. These receptor sequences come from a man aged 25-45 years in good health and CMV-seronegative. CDR3s include the opening cysteine and the closing phenylalanine or tryptophan. D genes are given only for firm matches. Not all rows give a size; the values are once, few, many and, for expanded clones, a class.

CDR3aa: CASSFGGGVSNYGYTF
CDR3nt: TGTGCCAGCAGCTTTGGTGGAGGTGTCAGTAACTATGGCTACACCTTC
abundance: -
d_gene: -
v_gene: TRBV5-4
j_gene: TRBJ1-2

CDR3aa: CSVAPGLEAFF
CDR3nt: TGCAGCGTTGCCCCGGGTCTTGAAGCTTTCTTT
abundance: few
d_gene: -
v_gene: TRBV29-1
j_gene: TRBJ1-1

CDR3aa: CASSSTGDSYNEQFF
CDR3nt: TGCGCCAGCAGCTCGACAGGGGACTCCTACAATGAGCAGTTCTTC
abundance: -
d_gene: TRBD1
v_gene: TRBV5-1
j_gene: TRBJ2-1

CDR3aa: CASSKNQGQETQYF
CDR3nt: TGTGCCAGCTCTAAAAACCAGGGACAAGAGACCCAGTACTTC
abundance: -
d_gene: -
v_gene: TRBV18
j_gene: TRBJ2-5

CDR3aa: CASSLIGATYGYTF
CDR3nt: TGTGCCAGCAGCTTAATTGGGGCCACCTATGGCTACACCTTC
abundance: few
d_gene: -
v_gene: TRBV7-2
j_gene: TRBJ1-2

CDR3aa: CAEASGDTDTQYF
CDR3nt: TGTGCCGAGGCTAGCGGGGACACAGATACGCAGTATTTT
abundance: -
d_gene: TRBD2
v_gene: TRBV10-3
j_gene: TRBJ2-3

CDR3aa: CASSAQGGNQPQHF
CDR3nt: TGTGCCAGCAGTGCCCAGGGGGGCAATCAGCCCCAGCATTTT
abundance: -
d_gene: TRBD1
v_gene: TRBV2
j_gene: TRBJ1-5

CDR3aa: CASSQRGGTYDEQYF
CDR3nt: TGTGCCAGCAGCCAAAGGGGAGGGACGTACGACGAGCAGTACTTC
abundance: once
d_gene: TRBD2
v_gene: TRBV5-4
j_gene: TRBJ2-7

CDR3aa: CASDLRGEMSTDTQYF
CDR3nt: TGTGCCAGCGACCTGCGGGGGGAGATGAGCACAGATACGCAGTATTTT
abundance: few
d_gene: TRBD2
v_gene: TRBV5-4
j_gene: TRBJ2-3

CDR3aa: CASSVLSSSGEQFF
CDR3nt: TGTGCCAGCTCCGTCCTTTCGTCGTCGGGTGAGCAGTTCTTC
abundance: few
d_gene: -
v_gene: TRBV2
j_gene: TRBJ2-1

CDR3aa: CASSERGWEGSNQPQHF
CDR3nt: TGTGCCAGCAGTGAAAGGGGTTGGGAGGGTAGCAATCAGCCCCAGCATTTT
abundance: -
d_gene: -
v_gene: TRBV25-1
j_gene: TRBJ1-5

CDR3aa: CASEGREGYNEQFF
CDR3nt: TGTGCCAGTGAAGGGCGGGAGGGCTACAATGAGCAGTTCTTC
abundance: -
d_gene: TRBD2
v_gene: TRBV19
j_gene: TRBJ2-1

CDR3aa: CASSKEGDRGSYGYTF
CDR3nt: TGTGCCAGCAGTAAAGAGGGGGACAGGGGTAGCTATGGCTACACCTTC
abundance: -
d_gene: TRBD1
v_gene: TRBV6-1
j_gene: TRBJ1-2

CDR3aa: CASSRTSGSLETQYF
CDR3nt: TGTGCCAGCAGCCGGACTAGCGGGAGTCTGGAGACCCAGTACTTC
abundance: -
d_gene: TRBD2
v_gene: TRBV7-9
j_gene: TRBJ2-5

CDR3aa: CASSYQSGSYNEQFF
CDR3nt: TGTGCCAGCAGTTACCAGAGCGGCTCCTACAATGAGCAGTTCTTC
abundance: -
d_gene: -
v_gene: TRBV6-6
j_gene: TRBJ2-1

CDR3aa: CASSYSEGGEPQHF
CDR3nt: TGTGCCAGCAGCTACTCAGAAGGGGGCGAGCCCCAGCATTTT
abundance: -
d_gene: TRBD1
v_gene: TRBV11-2
j_gene: TRBJ1-5

CDR3aa: CASSLTSGSTDTQYF
CDR3nt: TGCGCCAGCAGCTTGACTAGCGGGTCCACAGATACGCAGTATTTT
abundance: -
d_gene: TRBD2
v_gene: TRBV5-1
j_gene: TRBJ2-3

CDR3aa: CASSYEGRGTQYF
CDR3nt: TGTGCCAGCAGTTACGAGGGGCGGGGGACCCAGTACTTC
abundance: -
d_gene: -
v_gene: TRBV6-5
j_gene: TRBJ2-5

CDR3aa: CASSPGTLSYTF
CDR3nt: TGCGCCAGCAGCCCTGGGACTTTGAGCTACACCTTC
abundance: few
d_gene: -
v_gene: TRBV5-1
j_gene: TRBJ1-2

CDR3aa: CASSYTGLNTGELFF
CDR3nt: TGTGCCAGCAGTTACACAGGGTTAAACACCGGGGAGCTGTTTTTT
abundance: -
d_gene: -
v_gene: TRBV6-6
j_gene: TRBJ2-2

CDR3aa: CASSDRFGQPQHF
CDR3nt: TGTGCCAGCAGTGACAGGTTTGGTCAGCCCCAGCATTTT
abundance: -
d_gene: -
v_gene: TRBV6-1
j_gene: TRBJ1-5

CDR3aa: CASNPGTGKYNEQFF
CDR3nt: TGCGCCAGCAACCCTGGGACAGGGAAATACAATGAGCAGTTCTTC
abundance: -
d_gene: TRBD1
v_gene: TRBV5-1
j_gene: TRBJ2-1

CDR3aa: CASSLSGQGAYEQYF
CDR3nt: TGTGCCAGCAGCTTAAGTGGACAGGGGGCGTACGAGCAGTACTTC
abundance: -
d_gene: TRBD1
v_gene: TRBV7-9
j_gene: TRBJ2-7